The present entry profiles one T cell receptor (beta chain) with its context. These data are taken from a study of monozygotic twins with inflammatory bowel disease. This CDR3 region has 15 residues. The V gene's germline CDR1 is SGHTA and CDR2 FQGNSA. Using the 5' RACE reads, TCRdb records one entry per CDR3 protein without DNA. The table lists over 150,000 distinct CDR3 sequences. The sequenced material came from blood. This TCR was sampled from a human donor with ulcerative colitis or Crohn's disease, or a healthy co-twin of an affected twin (not recorded which). The chain employs TRBV7-2 and TRBJ2-1. CDR3 amino acids: CASSLDYGGLERQFF.